Following are 27 T cell receptor beta chains from one sample sequenced in a study of regulatory T cells. The study's findings and limits: Hydrophobic residues at CDR3 positions 6 and 7 were enriched in conventional CD4+ T cells of CD3G-deficient patients.

The PCR used 52 TRBV and 13 TRBJ primers. The assay was immunoSEQ multiplex PCR, and TCRdb's table has in-frame clones only and misses some. Of about 28,000 clones in the sample, 85% to 95% were seen once. These receptors lack a known antigen. The source material was conventional CD4+ T cells sorted from blood. Receptors originate from a person between 18 and 30 years old with CD3G deficiency.

CDR3 sequence (DNA): TGTGCCAGCAGCGTAGGCCCCGTAGATACGCAGTATTTT. This encodes CASSVGPVDTQYF. The genes are TRBV9 and TRBJ2-3; D ambiguous. Germline V gene sequence: CDR1 SGDLS, CDR2 YYNGEE. The CDR3 sequence is 13 residues long. The V and J ends lost 0 bases and 5 bases respectively, with 7 bases between them. The full variable domain, with the rest looked up from reference TRBV9 and TRBJ2-3, is DSGVTQTPKHLITATGQRVTLRCSPRSGDLSVYWYQQSLDQGLQFLIQYYNGEERAKGNILERFSAQQFPDLHSELNLSSLELGDSALYFCASSVGPVDTQYFGPGTRLTVL.

The chain joins TRBV6-1 to TRBJ2-1, with a tentative D call TRBD2 (6 bases). The CDR3 loop spans 17 amino acids. Between the trimmed V and J ends, which lost 1 base and 2 bases, there was a span of 15 bases. The germline CDR1 and CDR2 sequences are MNHNS and SASEGT. The CDR3 protein is CASSEEGRRPPYNEQFF. CDR3 sequence (DNA): TGTGCCAGCAGTGAAGAGGGGAGGAGACCTCCCTACAATGAGCAGTTCTTC.

The chain couples TRBV28 to TRBJ2-7, with 9 bases lining up with TRBD1. The germline V gene encodes CDR1 MDHEN and CDR2 SYDVKM. The CDR3 consists of 15 residues. V lost 6 bases to trimming and J lost 5 bases; unmatched junction nucleotides: 11. CDR3 in DNA: TGTGCCAGCAGGAAATCCGACAGGGGGGGGGACGAGCAGTACTTC. Residues: CASRKSDRGGDEQYF.

The V and J genes are TRBV7-8 and TRBJ2-5, with D tentatively TRBD1 (6 bases). Deletions cut 1 base from V and 3 bases from J, with 6 bases between. Germline loops: CDR1 SGHVS, CDR2 FQNEAQ. The CDR3 runs 13 residues. As DNA, the CDR3 is TGTGCCAGCAGCTTAGACAGGGAAGAGACCCAGTACTTC. It codes for CASSLDREETQYF.

A single count supports this clone. The chain joins TRBV5-1 to TRBJ2-2; D might be TRBD2 (6 bases). Looked up from germline, CDR1 is SGHRS and CDR2 is YFSETQ. The CDR3 has 15 amino acids. The V gene lost 2 bases and the J gene lost 6 bases, with 14 bases spanning the gap. The DNA for the CDR3 is TGCGCCAGCAGCTTCAGCGGGCCGGGGTCCGGGGAGCTGTTTTTT. Amino acids: CASSFSGPGSGELFF. The full variable domain, completed using reference TRBV5-1 and TRBJ2-2, is KAGVTQTPRYLIKTRGQQVTLSCSPISGHRSVSWYQQTPGQGLQFLFEYFSETQRNKGNFPGRFSGRQFSNSRSEMNVSTLELGDSALYLCASSFSGPGSGELFFGEGSRLTVL.

The chain uses TRBV6-6 and TRBJ1-2, with TRBD1 matching 10 bases. The CDR3 consists of 16 residues. After removal of 0 bases from V and 3 bases from J, the junction contained 4 bases not matched to a gene. The germline gives CDR1 MNHNY, CDR2 SVGAGI (reference sequence). DNA for the CDR3: TGTGCCAGCAGTTACTCGCCCGGGACAGGGGACTATGGCTACACCTTC. Translating it yields CASSYSPGTGDYGYTF.

The rearrangement links TRBV4-1 to TRBJ1-6; D perhaps matches TRBD1 (6 bases). CDR1 MGHRA and CDR2 YSYEKL come from the germline V gene. V lost 0 bases and J lost 1, with 22 bases in between. The CDR3 consists of 21 residues. The CDR3 loop is CASSQDPIGKQGWSYNSPLHF. The DNA of the CDR3 is TGCGCCAGCAGCCAAGATCCGATCGGGAAACAGGGTTGGTCCTATAATTCACCCCTCCACTTT.

The chain uses TRBV7-9 and TRBJ2-1, with 7 bases fitting TRBD2. V gave up 6 bases and J gave up 2 bases; unmatched junction bases: 1. The CDR3 extends over 13 amino acids. Germline CDR1 reads SEHNR; CDR2 reads FQNEAQ (reference sequence). For the CDR3, the DNA is TGTGCCAGCAGTCGGGGGGCCTACAATGAGCAGTTCTTC. It specifies CASSRGAYNEQFF.

The CDR3 loop reads CASSPQKLTGVAPNQPQHF. CDR3 bases: TGTGCCAGCAGCCCGCAAAAGCTCACCGGCGTAGCGCCAAATCAGCCCCAGCATTTT. The chain recombines TRBV11-3 with TRBJ1-5; D is undetermined. Trimming removed 5 bases from V and 4 bases from J, with 27 bases in between. The CDR3 is 19 residues long. CDR1 and CDR2 from the germline V gene are SGHNT and YENEEA.

The genes are TRBV19 and TRBJ1-5, with 8 bases that match TRBD1. Germline V gene lookup returns CDR1 LNHDA and CDR2 SQIVND (reference sequence). The length of the CDR3 is 19 residues. Germline trimming cut 7 bases from V and 0 bases from J; bases unmatched to any gene: 17. The chain's CDR3 is CASTPGSGRGLYSNQPQHF. In DNA form, the CDR3 reads TGTGCCAGTACCCCTGGGAGTGGCAGGGGGCTGTATAGCAATCAGCCCCAGCATTTT.

This chain links TRBV4-1 with TRBJ1-6; tentative D call: TRBD1 (6 bases). The CDR3 totals 20 residues. Germline V gene sequence: CDR1 MGHRA, CDR2 YSYEKL. Trimming removed 3 bases at V and 3 bases at J, with 24 bases between. CDR3 in amino acids: CASSQDPLGKGVGYNSPLHF. The CDR3, as DNA: TGCGCCAGCAGCCAGGACCCTCTTGGCAAGGGGGTTGGCTATAATTCACCCCTCCACTTT.

The chain couples TRBV5-1 to TRBJ2-3, with TRBD2 as a possible D gene (6 bases). Trimming cost V 9 bases and J 1 base, with 15 bases left between them. From germline, CDR1 is SGHRS and CDR2 YFSETQ. The CDR3 consists of 14 residues. The CDR3, as DNA: TGCGCCACCCGAAATGCGGGACGCACAGATACGCAGTATTTT. This encodes CATRNAGRTDTQYF.

J is TRBJ1-2 and V is TRBV28; D not resolved. Germline CDR1 reads MDHEN; CDR2 reads SYDVKM. V lost 5 bases and J lost 1, with 5 bases in between. The CDR3 is 12 amino acids. The CDR3 spells CASSQFNYGYTF. The DNA for the CDR3 is TGTGCCAGCAGTCAGTTTAACTATGGCTACACCTTC.

The CDR3 spells CASSYGQGAGYTF. For the CDR3, the DNA is TGTGCCAGCAGCTACGGACAGGGGGCGGGCTACACCTTC. The rearrangement uses TRBV6-6 and TRBJ1-2; TRBD1 agrees at 11 bases. CDR3 length: 13 amino acids. With V trimmed by 6 bases and J by 8 bases, 5 bases remained unmatched. Germline CDR1 reads MNHNY; CDR2 reads SVGAGI (reference sequence).

This sequence joins TRBV4-3 and TRBJ2-1; D perhaps matches TRBD2 (6 bases). This CDR3 is 15 amino acids long. Trimming removed 3 bases at V and 9 bases at J, with 18 bases between. Germline V CDR1 and CDR2: LGHNA, YSLEER. CDR3 sequence reads: CASSQSDAMGGEQFF. CDR3 nucleotide sequence: TGCGCCAGCAGCCAGTCGGACGCTATGGGGGGTGAGCAGTTCTTC.

The rearrangement joins TRBV2 to TRBJ1-1, with D possibly being TRBD1 (5 bases). This CDR3 spans 14 amino acids. The V end lost 6 bases, the J end lost 5 bases, and 16 bases lay between the germline ends. Per the germline V gene, CDR1 is SNHLY and CDR2 is FYNNEI. The CDR3 spells CASSVSSGRTEAFF. The CDR3 nucleotides are TGTGCCAGCAGCGTCTCGTCAGGGAGGACTGAAGCTTTCTTT.

This clone showed up just a few times. As DNA, the CDR3 is TGCGCCAGCAGCTTGGCCCTCACAGCGGGAGGCCGCAATGAGCAGTTCTTC. Its translation is CASSLALTAGGRNEQFF. The rearrangement joins TRBV5-1 to TRBJ2-1; 9 nucleotides agree with TRBD2. The CDR3 covers 17 residues. Germline values: CDR1 SGHRS, CDR2 YFSETQ. V lost 0 bases, J lost 6 bases, and 10 bases stayed unmatched. The full variable domain, in which reference TRBV5-1 and TRBJ2-1 provide the parts outside the CDR3, is KAGVTQTPRYLIKTRGQQVTLSCSPISGHRSVSWYQQTPGQGLQFLFEYFSETQRNKGNFPGRFSGRQFSNSRSEMNVSTLELGDSALYLCASSLALTAGGRNEQFFGPGTRLTVL.

The V and J genes are TRBV18 and TRBJ2-5; D remains unclear. Trimming took 4 bases from V and 1 from J, leaving 7 bases between them. CDR1 and CDR2 (germline): KGHSH, LQKENI. This CDR3 is 13 amino acids long. The CDR3 DNA reads TGTGCCAGCTCACTCACAGTCCAAGAGACCCAGTACTTC. It yields the protein CASSLTVQETQYF.

This chain joins TRBV6-1 and TRBJ1-3; D gene uncertain. V lost 0 bases to trimming and J lost 8 bases, with 11 bases between them. The V gene's germline CDR1 is MNHNS and CDR2 SASEGT. This CDR3 contains 14 residues. The CDR3 region has the DNA TGTGCCAGCAGTGAAGCCCTTGGACCATACACCATATATTTT. Translating gives CASSEALGPYTIYF.

The CDR3 region has the DNA TGTGCCAGCAGCTTCCGAGCGGGGAAGAGAGAGACCCAGTACTTC. It translates to CASSFRAGKRETQYF. This sequence joins TRBV7-2 and TRBJ2-5; 7 bases map to TRBD2. The V gene end was trimmed by 3 bases and the J gene end by 4 bases; junction bases not matched to a gene: 8. Germline V gene lookup returns CDR1 SGHTA and CDR2 FQGNSA. There are 15 residues in the CDR3.

This rearrangement joins TRBV6-5 to TRBJ2-7; D could derive from TRBD1 or TRBD2 (5 bases each). Germline V gene lookup returns CDR1 MNHEY and CDR2 SVGAGI. With 0 bases removed from V and 3 bases from J, the gap between germline ends came to 9 bases. This CDR3 spans 14 amino acids. CDR3 sequence: CASSYSGTGYEQYF. Written as DNA, the CDR3 is TGTGCCAGCAGTTACTCAGGGACGGGCTACGAGCAGTACTTC.

The chain couples TRBV5-4 to TRBJ1-2; no firm D call. The CDR3 consists of 14 residues. CDR1 and CDR2 from the germline V gene are SGHNT and YYREEE (reference sequence). Trimming removed 4 bases from V and 4 bases from J, with 14 bases in between. The CDR3 protein is CASSPPDTLYGYTF. For the CDR3, the DNA is TGTGCCAGCAGCCCCCCAGATACCCTCTATGGCTACACCTTC.

The rearrangement joins TRBV21-1 to TRBJ2-1; TRBD2, as called in the table, went unchecked against the DNA. TRBV21-1 is a pseudogene segment. The CDR3 contains 16 residues. CDR3 residues: CASSFDAGIAYNEQFF. The CDR3 DNA is TGTGCCAGCAGCTTCGACGCGGGAATAGCCTACAATGAGCAGTTCTTC.

The J gene is TRBJ2-5, the V gene TRBV4-1; 10 bases align to TRBD2. Germline trimming cut 4 bases from V and 1 base from J; bases unmatched to any gene: 6. Germline assignment: CDR1 MGHRA and CDR2 YSYEKL. CDR3 length: 16 amino acids. CDR3 nucleotide sequence: TGCGCCAGCAGCCCTCTACTAGCGGGGACCCAAGAGACCCAGTACTTC. Amino acids: CASSPLLAGTQETQYF.

The chain carries TRBV6-6 and TRBJ1-1; D call uncertain. V lost 2 bases and J 1 base, leaving 5 bases between the germline ends. This CDR3 region has 13 residues. Germline-derived CDR1 and CDR2 are MNHNY and SVGAGI (reference sequence). The CDR3 bases are TGTGCCAGCAGTTACAATGGGAACACTGAAGCTTTCTTT. This gives the protein CASSYNGNTEAFF.

V is TRBV5-1 and J is TRBJ1-2; 8 bases are a match to TRBD1. Germline trimming cut 4 bases from V and 4 bases from J; bases unmatched to any gene: 6. CDR1 SGHRS and CDR2 YFSETQ come from the germline V gene. This CDR3 is built from 14 residues. CDR3 nucleotide sequence: TGCGCCAGCAGCCCGGGACAGGCCTCCTATGGCTACACCTTC. Its translation is CASSPGQASYGYTF. The full variable domain, its missing parts supplied by reference TRBV5-1 and TRBJ1-2, is KAGVTQTPRYLIKTRGQQVTLSCSPISGHRSVSWYQQTPGQGLQFLFEYFSETQRNKGNFPGRFSGRQFSNSRSEMNVSTLELGDSALYLCASSPGQASYGYTFGSGTRLTVV.

This clone was detected once. This rearrangement joins TRBV19 to TRBJ2-7; 9 bases are a match to TRBD1. The germline V gene has CDR1 LNHDA and CDR2 SQIVND (reference sequence). The CDR3 loop spans 17 amino acids. Germline trimming cut 6 bases from V and 0 bases from J; bases unmatched to any gene: 12. The CDR3 sequence: CASSTGTGRTSSYEQYF. CDR3 bases: TGTGCCAGTAGCACCGGGACAGGGCGGACGAGCTCCTACGAGCAGTACTTC.